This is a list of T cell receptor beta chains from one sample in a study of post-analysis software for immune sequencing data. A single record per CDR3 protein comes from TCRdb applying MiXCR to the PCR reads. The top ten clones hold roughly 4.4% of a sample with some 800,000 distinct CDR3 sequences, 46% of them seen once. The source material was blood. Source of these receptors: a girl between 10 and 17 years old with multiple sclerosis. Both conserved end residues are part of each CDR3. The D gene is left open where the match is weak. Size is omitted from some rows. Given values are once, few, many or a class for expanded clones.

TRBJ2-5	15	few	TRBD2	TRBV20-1	TGCAGTGCGACCAGCCGGCGGGAGGTGGGAGAGACCCAGTACTTC	CSATSRREVGETQYF
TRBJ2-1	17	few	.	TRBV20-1	TGCAGTGCTAGAGCCCCTCGGGCCGTCCAGGCCCCCAATGAGCAGTTCTTC	CSARAPRAVQAPNEQFF
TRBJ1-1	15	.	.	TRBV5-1	TGCGCCAGCAGCTTGGCCTTGACGGTGAACACTGAAGCTTTCTTT	CASSLALTVNTEAFF
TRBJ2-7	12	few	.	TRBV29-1	TGCAGCGTTGGAGGGAACTCCTACGAGCAGTACTTC	CSVGGNSYEQYF
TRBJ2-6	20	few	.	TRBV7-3	TGTGCCAGCAGCCCCCACCCCATTCAGCGCGGACGGTCTGGGGCCAACGTCCTGACTTTC	CASSPHPIQRGRSGANVLTF
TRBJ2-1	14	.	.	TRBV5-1	TGCGCCAGCAGCTTGGAGGGCGCCGAAGGTGAGCAGTTCTTC	CASSLEGAEGEQFF
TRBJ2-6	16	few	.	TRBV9	TGTGCCAGCAGCGTAGGACCGAACTCTGGGGCCAACGTCCTGACTTTC	CASSVGPNSGANVLTF
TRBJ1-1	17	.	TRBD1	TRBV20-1	TGCAGTGCTCCAGGGCTCCGGGACAGGGGACATTTTGATGAAGCTTTCTTT	CSAPGLRDRGHFDEAFF
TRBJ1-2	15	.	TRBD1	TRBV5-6	TGTGCCAGCAGCTTGGGAGGACAGGGGGAGAATGGCTACACCTTC	CASSLGGQGENGYTF
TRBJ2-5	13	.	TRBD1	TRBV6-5	TGTGCCAGCAGAGCACCGGGACAGGGGTTGGAGTACTTC	CASRAPGQGLEYF
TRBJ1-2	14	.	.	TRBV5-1	TGCGCCAGCAGCCCCGCAGATCCTAACTATGGCTACACCTTC	CASSPADPNYGYTF
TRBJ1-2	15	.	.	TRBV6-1	TGTGCCAGCAGTGAACCCGGGGACGCCCTCTATGGCTACACCTTC	CASSEPGDALYGYTF
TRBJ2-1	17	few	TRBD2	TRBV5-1	TGCGCCAGCAGCTTCTCTTTAGCGGGAGTCGGTATGAATGAGCAGTTCTTC	CASSFSLAGVGMNEQFF
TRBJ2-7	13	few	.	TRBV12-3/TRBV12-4	TGTGCCAGCAGTTTATCGCTAGCTTCTAAGCAGTACTTC	CASSLSLASKQYF
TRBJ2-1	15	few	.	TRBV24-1	TGTGCCACCAGTGGGTCTGGGGACGGCAACAATGAGCAGTTCTTC	CATSGSGDGNNEQFF
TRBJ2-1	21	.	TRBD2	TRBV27	TGTGCCAGCAGTTTATGGGAATCCGGGACTAGCGCCCTTAGCTCCTACAATGAGCAGTTCTTC	CASSLWESGTSALSSYNEQFF
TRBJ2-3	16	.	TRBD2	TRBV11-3	TGTGCCAGCAGCTTAAGGCAGGGCGGGAGGACAGATACGCAGTATTTT	CASSLRQGGRTDTQYF
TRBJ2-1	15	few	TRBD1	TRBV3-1	TGTGCCAGCAGCGCCCAGAGGACAGGGAACAATGAGCAGTTCTTC	CASSAQRTGNNEQFF
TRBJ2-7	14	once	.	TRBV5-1	TGCGCCAGCAGCTCACAGGGACCAACCTACGAGCAGTACTTC	CASSSQGPTYEQYF
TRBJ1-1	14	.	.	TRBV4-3	TGCGCCAGCAGCCAAGACCCTATGAACACTGAAGCTTTCTTT	CASSQDPMNTEAFF
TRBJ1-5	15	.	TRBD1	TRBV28	TGTGCCAGCAGAACCCCGGACAGGTTAAATCAGCCCCAGCATTTT	CASRTPDRLNQPQHF
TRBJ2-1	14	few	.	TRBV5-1	TGCGCCAGCAGCCCGGGGGACACCTACAATGAGCAGTTCTTC	CASSPGDTYNEQFF
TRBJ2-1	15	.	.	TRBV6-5	TGTGCCAGCAGGAAATCAGGGAGATCCTACAATGAGCAGTTCTTC	CASRKSGRSYNEQFF
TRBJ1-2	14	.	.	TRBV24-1	TGTGCCACCAGTGAGGACGGAGGCAGCTATGGCTACACCTTC	CATSEDGGSYGYTF
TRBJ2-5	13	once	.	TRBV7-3	TGTGCCAGCAGCCCCGAGGGGGTCGAGACCCAGTACTTC	CASSPEGVETQYF
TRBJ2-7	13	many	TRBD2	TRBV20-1	TGCAGCGCCTCAAGCGGGAGCTCCTACGAGCAGTACTTC	CSASSGSSYEQYF
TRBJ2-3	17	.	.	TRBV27	TGTGCCAGCAGTCGAACCCCGGGGCGGATCCGCACAGATACGCAGTATTTT	CASSRTPGRIRTDTQYF
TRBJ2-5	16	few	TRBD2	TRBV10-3	TGTGCTCCCACCGAAGGGCTAGCGGGAGTCCCAGAGACCCAGTACTTC	CAPTEGLAGVPETQYF
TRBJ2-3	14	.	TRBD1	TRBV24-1	TGTGCCACCAGTGACGGGACAGGCACAGATACGCAGTATTTT	CATSDGTGTDTQYF
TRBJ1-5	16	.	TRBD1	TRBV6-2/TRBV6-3	TGTGCCAGCAGTTACTCTCAAATGGACAGGGATCAGCCCCAGCATTTT	CASSYSQMDRDQPQHF
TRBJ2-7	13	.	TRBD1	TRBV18	TGTGCCACCATGTCGACAGGGACCTACGAGCAGTACTTC	CATMSTGTYEQYF
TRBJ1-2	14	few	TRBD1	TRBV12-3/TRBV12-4	TGTGCCAGCAGTCGCACAGGGGGCGGTGGAGGCTACACCTTC	CASSRTGGGGGYTF
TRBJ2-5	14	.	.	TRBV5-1	TGCGCCGGCAGCGGGGGGACAGGTCAAGAGACCCAGTACTTC	CAGSGGTGQETQYF
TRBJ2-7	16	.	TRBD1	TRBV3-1	TGTGCCAGCAGCCAAGCCTTACCGGGACAGGGATACGAGCAGTACTTC	CASSQALPGQGYEQYF
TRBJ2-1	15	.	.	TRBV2	TGTGCCAGCAGTGAAGGGGGACCCTTCTACAATGAGCAGTTCTTC	CASSEGGPFYNEQFF
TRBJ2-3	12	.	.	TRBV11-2	TGTGCCACCTCGGTTACCACAGATACGCAGTATTTT	CATSVTTDTQYF
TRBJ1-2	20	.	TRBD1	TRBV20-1	TGCAGTGCTAGAGAGATGGCCGGTTTGTCCGGGACAGAGCCATACTATGGCTACACCTTC	CSAREMAGLSGTEPYYGYTF
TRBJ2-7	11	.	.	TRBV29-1	TGCAGCGTTGTGTACTCCTACGAGCAGTACTTC	CSVVYSYEQYF
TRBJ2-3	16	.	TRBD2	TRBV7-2	TGTGCCAGCAGCTTCGGTTCGAGGGAGGGCGCAGATACGCAGTATTTT	CASSFGSREGADTQYF
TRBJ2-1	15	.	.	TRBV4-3	TGCGCCAGCAGCCAAGAGGGTCGGGCCACCCATGAGCAGTTCTTC	CASSQEGRATHEQFF
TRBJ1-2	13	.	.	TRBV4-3	TGCGCCAGCAGCCAAGACAGCTCCCATGGCTACACCTTC	CASSQDSSHGYTF
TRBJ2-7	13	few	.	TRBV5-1	TGCGCCAGCAGCCTAATACAGAACTACGAGCAGTACTTC	CASSLIQNYEQYF
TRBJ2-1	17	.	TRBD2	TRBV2	TGTGCCAGCAGGTCCGAAACTAGCGGGAGGGCGAACAATGAGCAGTTCTTC	CASRSETSGRANNEQFF
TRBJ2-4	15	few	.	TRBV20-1	TGCAGTGCTAGAGTGACACCGCTAGCCAAAAACATTCAGTACTTC	CSARVTPLAKNIQYF
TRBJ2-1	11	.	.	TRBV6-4	TGTGCCGGTAGTTCCTACAATGAGCAGTTCTTC	CAGSSYNEQFF
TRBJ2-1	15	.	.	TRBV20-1	TGCAGTGCTAGAATTCCGGGAAGCTCCTACAATGAGCAGTTCTTC	CSARIPGSSYNEQFF
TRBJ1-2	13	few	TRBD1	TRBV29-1	TGCAGCACCAGGACAGGGGGAAACTATGGCTACACCTTC	CSTRTGGNYGYTF
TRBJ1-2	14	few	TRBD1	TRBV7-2	TGTGCCAGCAGCATTGAGACAGGGACCTATGGCTACACCTTC	CASSIETGTYGYTF
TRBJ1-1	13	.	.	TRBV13	TGTGCCAGCAGCTTAGAAGTTATCGCTGAAGCTTTCTTT	CASSLEVIAEAFF
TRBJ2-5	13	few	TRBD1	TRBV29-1	TGCAGCGGCACAGGGGCTTCGTCAGAGACCCAGTACTTC	CSGTGASSETQYF
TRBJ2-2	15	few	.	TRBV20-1	TGCAGTGCTAGAGAATTCGGGACAAACACCGGGGAGCTGTTTTTT	CSAREFGTNTGELFF
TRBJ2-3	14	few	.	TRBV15	TGTGCCACCAGCAGAGGGGAGAACACAGATACGCAGTATTTT	CATSRGENTDTQYF